This T cell receptor (beta chain) was retrieved from a study of monozygotic twins with inflammatory bowel disease. Study-wide results and limits: No separation of different T cell subtypes was possible. The co-twins with IBD showed lower TCRbeta diversity (inverse Simpson) than their healthy siblings. Sharing of clonotypes with others was lower in IBD patients than in healthy twins, and this was especially so with disease activity.

Per individual sample, eight separate reactions were used to make cDNA. TCRdb reprocessed the 5' RACE reads, keeping one entry per CDR3 protein, no DNA. This specimen shows over 120,000 distinct CDR3 sequences; the ten leading clones hold approximately 1.2%. The CDR3 contains 13 residues. Germline-derived CDR1 and CDR2 are DFQATT and SNEGSKA (reference sequence). To note about this clonotype: Its antigen is undetermined.

The sequence came from a human donor with ulcerative colitis or Crohn's disease, or a healthy co-twin of an affected twin (not recorded which). Sequencing input: blood. The chain links TRBV20-1 to TRBJ2-5; checking the TCRdb D call of TRBD2 is not possible without DNA. CDR3 region: CSAKGTSQETQYF.